This is a list of T cell receptor beta chains from one sample in a study of shared clonotypes between healthy human individuals. Assay used: immunoSEQ multiplex PCR; TCRdb lists only in-frame clones, some missing. The top ten hold 0.39% of the sample, which has millions of clones, 85% to 95% seen once. The material sequenced was naive CD4+ T cells from PBMCs. These receptors were collected from a man between 18 and 35 years old in good health. Some clones in this sample may be carry-over from other donors' samples. The CDR3 runs from the conserved cysteine through the conserved F or W. Each record gives: J gene, V gene, clone size, D gene, CDR3 DNA, CDR3 protein. D genes are given only for firm matches. Clone size is given for some rows only: seen once, a few or many times, or a class if the clone is expanded.

TRBJ2-4,TRBV11-2,-,TRBD1,TGTGCCAGCAGCTCGGACAGGGGGAGGGCCAAAAACATTCAGTACTTC,CASSSDRGRAKNIQYF
TRBJ2-6,TRBV9,-,-,TGTGCCAGCAGCGCGATCAGGGGCTCTGGGGCCAACGTCCTGACTTTC,CASSAIRGSGANVLTF
TRBJ1-2,TRBV2,-,TRBD1,TGTGCCAGCACGGGCGGGGGACAGAACTATGGCTACACCTTC,CASTGGGQNYGYTF
TRBJ1-4,TRBV19,-,-,TGTGCCAGTAGTATAAGAGATCGAGAAAAACTGTTTTTT,CASSIRDREKLFF
TRBJ1-1,TRBV25-1,-,-,TGTGCCAGCAGTGAAGGGGGTGGGCAGGCCAAGGTGGCTTTCTTT,CASSEGGGQAKVAFF
TRBJ1-1,TRBV2,few,-,TGTGCCAGCAGTCCGGCGGGTGAAGCTTTCTTT,CASSPAGEAFF
TRBJ2-4,TRBV27,once,-,TGTGCCAGCAGTTCCCTAGGCAATCTGCGGGAAAACATTCAGTACTTC,CASSSLGNLRENIQYF
TRBJ2-7,TRBV25-1,-,-,TGTGCCAGCAGTGAATCCGGACGTACCACCTACGAGCAGTACTTC,CASSESGRTTYEQYF
TRBJ2-5,TRBV2,-,TRBD1,TGTGCCAGCAGTCTCGACCTACTGGGACAGGGGAATGGTTTATACTTC,CASSLDLLGQGNGLYF
TRBJ1-2,TRBV7-9,-,-,TGTGCCAGCAGCTTAGTGGGCTACACCTTC,CASSLVGYTF
TRBJ1-1,TRBV18,few,-,TGTGCCAGCTCACTCTGGGCAGGCGATATGAACACTGAAGCTTTCTTT,CASSLWAGDMNTEAFF
TRBJ2-5,TRBV6-5,once,-,TGTGCCAGCAGGGGACGCAGGCAAGAGACCCAGTACTTC,CASRGRRQETQYF
TRBJ1-1,TRBV9,-,TRBD1,TGTGCCAGCAGCGTAGGGGGACAGCGGAACACTGAAGCTTTCTTT,CASSVGGQRNTEAFF
TRBJ2-1,TRBV30,-,TRBD1,TGTGCCTGGAGCTTACAGGGGCGCCTTTACAATGAGCAGTTCTTC,CAWSLQGRLYNEQFF
TRBJ2-1,TRBV14,-,-,TGTGCCAGCAGCCAGCAGAGCTCCTACAATGAGCAGTTCTTC,CASSQQSSYNEQFF
TRBJ2-5,TRBV29-1,-,-,TGCAGCGTTGGTGGAGGCGGGGAGACCCAGTACTTC,CSVGGGGETQYF
TRBJ2-3,TRBV2,-,TRBD1,TGTGCCAGCAAGGACAGGTCGACAGATACGCAGTATTTT,CASKDRSTDTQYF
TRBJ1-5,TRBV28,-,-,TGTGCCAGCAGCCTCCGGGGTAGCGGACAGCCCCAGCATTTT,CASSLRGSGQPQHF
TRBJ2-7,TRBV19,-,-,TGTGCCAGTAGTATATCGATGCAACTTGGTTACGAGCAGTACTTC,CASSISMQLGYEQYF
TRBJ2-5,TRBV6-6,-,TRBD1,TGTGCCAGCAGTTACTCCCCCAGGGGGCAAGAGACCCAGTACTTC,CASSYSPRGQETQYF
TRBJ1-4,TRBV5-1,few,-,TGCGCCAGCAGCTTGGTGGCAGGGACTAATGAAAAACTGTTTTTT,CASSLVAGTNEKLFF
TRBJ2-4,TRBV13,-,TRBD2,TGTGCCAGCAGCGCGCGGGAGGGCGCGTTTTTCGAAAACATTCAGTACTTC,CASSAREGAFFENIQYF
TRBJ1-4,TRBV4-1,-,-,TGCGCCAGCAGCCCGTCCAGGGGAACTAATGAAAAACTGTTTTTT,CASSPSRGTNEKLFF
TRBJ1-1,TRBV2,-,TRBD1,TGTGCCAGCAGTACGACAGGGGGCTACACTGAAGCTTTCTTT,CASSTTGGYTEAFF
TRBJ1-5,TRBV27,-,TRBD1,TGTGCCAGCAGTTTAGGACAGGCTACAAATCAGCCCCAGCATTTT,CASSLGQATNQPQHF
TRBJ2-6,TRBV28,-,-,TGTGCCAGCAGGTCCGTGGTGGGGGGCCCTGGGGCCAACGTCCTGACTTTC,CASRSVVGGPGANVLTF
TRBJ2-1,TRBV11-3,-,-,TGTGCCAGCGGGAAGAGGGCCGGCAATGAGCAGTTCTTC,CASGKRAGNEQFF
TRBJ1-2,TRBV6-5,-,-,TGTGCCAGCAGTTATGTGGACAGCGGCTATGGCTACACCTTC,CASSYVDSGYGYTF
TRBJ1-1,TRBV18,-,-,TGTGCCAGCTCACGAACAACGAACACTGAAGCTTTCTTT,CASSRTTNTEAFF
TRBJ2-7,TRBV11-2,-,-,TGTGCCAGCAGCTTCGGGACTTTTAGCTCCTACGAGCAGTACTTC,CASSFGTFSSYEQYF